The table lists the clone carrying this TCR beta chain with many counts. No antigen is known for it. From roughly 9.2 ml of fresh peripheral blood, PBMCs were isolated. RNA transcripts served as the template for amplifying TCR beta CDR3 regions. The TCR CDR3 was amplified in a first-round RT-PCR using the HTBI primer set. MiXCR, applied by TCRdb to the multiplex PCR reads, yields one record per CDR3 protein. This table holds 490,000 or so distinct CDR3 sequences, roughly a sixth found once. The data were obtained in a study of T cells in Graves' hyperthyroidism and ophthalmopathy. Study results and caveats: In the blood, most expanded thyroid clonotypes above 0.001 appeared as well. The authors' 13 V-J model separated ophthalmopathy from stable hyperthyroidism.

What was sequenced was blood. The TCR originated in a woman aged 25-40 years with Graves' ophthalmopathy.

The CDR3 DNA is TGTGCCAGCAGTTTAGCGCGGAGGAGAGCGAACACTGAAGCTTTCTTT. Amino acids: CASSLARRRANTEAFF. The chain employs TRBV12-3 or TRBV12-4 and TRBJ1-1; no firm D call. Trimming took off 0 bases at V and 1 base at J, with 12 bases between the two ends. There are 16 residues in the CDR3.